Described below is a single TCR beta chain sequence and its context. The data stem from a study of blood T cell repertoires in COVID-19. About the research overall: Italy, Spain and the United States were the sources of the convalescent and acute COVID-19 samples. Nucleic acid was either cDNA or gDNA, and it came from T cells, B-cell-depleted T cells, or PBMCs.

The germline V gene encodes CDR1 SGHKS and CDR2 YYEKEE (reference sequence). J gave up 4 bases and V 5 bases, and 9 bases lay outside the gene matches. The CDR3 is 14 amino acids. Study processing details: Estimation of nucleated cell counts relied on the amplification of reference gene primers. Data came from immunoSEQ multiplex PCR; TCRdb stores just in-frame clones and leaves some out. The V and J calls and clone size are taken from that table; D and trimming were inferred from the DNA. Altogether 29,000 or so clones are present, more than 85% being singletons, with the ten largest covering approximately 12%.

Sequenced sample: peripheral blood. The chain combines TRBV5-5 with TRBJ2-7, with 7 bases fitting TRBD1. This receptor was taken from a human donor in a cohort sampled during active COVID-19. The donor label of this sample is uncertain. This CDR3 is CASSLSPQGYEQYF. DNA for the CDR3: TGTGCCAGCAGTCTCAGTCCACAGGGGTACGAGCAGTACTTC.